This T cell receptor beta chain was captured by sequencing in a study of technical replicates of blood from several donors. This table comes from immunoSEQ multiplex PCR, and its TCRdb copy is limited to in-frame clones, with some not included. The sample consists of approximately 58,000 clones, 80% to 90% of them appearing once. The TCR was taken from a human donor in good health. Some clones in this sample may be carry-over from other donors' samples. The sequenced sample consisted of PBMCs.

The CDR3 nucleotides are TGTGCCAGCAGGAAGTACAGGGACTCCTACGAGCAGTACTTC. Translating gives CASRKYRDSYEQYF. This chain links TRBV6-5 with TRBJ2-7; the D gene is possibly TRBD1 (6 bases). Germline values: CDR1 MNHEY, CDR2 SVGAGI. V was pared by 6 bases and J by 0 bases, with 12 bases between. CDR3 length: 14 amino acids.